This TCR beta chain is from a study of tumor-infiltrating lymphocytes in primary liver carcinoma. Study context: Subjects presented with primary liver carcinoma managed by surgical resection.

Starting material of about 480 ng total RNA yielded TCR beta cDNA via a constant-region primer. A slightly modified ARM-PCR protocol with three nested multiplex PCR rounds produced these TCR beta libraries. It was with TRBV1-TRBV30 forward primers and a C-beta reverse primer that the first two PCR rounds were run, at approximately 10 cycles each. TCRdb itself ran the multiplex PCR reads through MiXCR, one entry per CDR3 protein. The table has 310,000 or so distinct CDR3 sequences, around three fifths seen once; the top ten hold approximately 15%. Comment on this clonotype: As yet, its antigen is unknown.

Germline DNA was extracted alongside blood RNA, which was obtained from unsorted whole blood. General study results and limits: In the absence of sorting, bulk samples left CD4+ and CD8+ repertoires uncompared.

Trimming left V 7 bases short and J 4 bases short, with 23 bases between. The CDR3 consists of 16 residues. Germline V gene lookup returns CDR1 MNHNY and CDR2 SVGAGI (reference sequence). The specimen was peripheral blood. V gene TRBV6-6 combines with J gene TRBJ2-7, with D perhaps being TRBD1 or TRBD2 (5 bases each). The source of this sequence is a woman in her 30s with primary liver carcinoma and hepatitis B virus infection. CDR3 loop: CASISGTGLDEYEQYF. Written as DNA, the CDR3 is TGTGCCAGCATTTCCGGGACGGGGTTAGACGAGTACGAGCAGTACTTC.